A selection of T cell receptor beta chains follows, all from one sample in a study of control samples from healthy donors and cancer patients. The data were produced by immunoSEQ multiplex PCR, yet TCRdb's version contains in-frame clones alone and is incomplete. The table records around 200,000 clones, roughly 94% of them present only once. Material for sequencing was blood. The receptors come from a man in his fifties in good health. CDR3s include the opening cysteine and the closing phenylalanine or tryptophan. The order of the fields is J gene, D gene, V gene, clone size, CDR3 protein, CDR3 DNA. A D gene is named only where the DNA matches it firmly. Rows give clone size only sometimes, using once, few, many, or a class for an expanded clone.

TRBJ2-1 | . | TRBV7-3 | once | CASSPGTSEGEQFF | TGTGCCAGCAGCCCAGGCACTTCAGAGGGTGAGCAGTTCTTC
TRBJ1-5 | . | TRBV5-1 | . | CASSLEGVGNQPQHF | TGCGCCAGCAGCTTGGAAGGGGTGGGAAATCAGCCCCAGCATTTT
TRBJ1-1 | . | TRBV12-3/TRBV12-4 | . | CASSSEKNTEAFF | TGTGCCAGCAGTTCGGAAAAAAACACTGAAGCTTTCTTT
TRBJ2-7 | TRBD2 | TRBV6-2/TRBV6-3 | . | CASSSTSGHSYEQYF | TGTGCCAGCAGTTCTACTAGCGGACACTCCTACGAGCAGTACTTC
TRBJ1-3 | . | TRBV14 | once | CASSSRGGVGNTIYF | TGTGCCAGCAGCTCCCGCGGGGGCGTCGGAAACACCATATATTTT
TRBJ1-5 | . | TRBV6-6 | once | CASSYGGQPQHF | TGTGCCAGCAGTTACGGAGGTCAGCCCCAGCATTTT
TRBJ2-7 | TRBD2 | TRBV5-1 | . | CASSLGLAGETYEQYF | TGCGCCAGCAGCTTGGGACTAGCGGGGGAGACCTACGAGCAGTACTTC
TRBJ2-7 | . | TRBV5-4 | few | CASSLGTGTYEQYF | TGTGCCAGCAGCTTAGGAACCGGTACCTACGAGCAGTACTTC
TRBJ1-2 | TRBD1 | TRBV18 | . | CASSQDRAGYTF | TGTGCCAGCTCACAGGACAGGGCTGGCTACACCTTC
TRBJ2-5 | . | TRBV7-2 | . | CASSPRSGETQYF | TGTGCCAGCAGCCCACGTAGCGGAGAGACCCAGTACTTC
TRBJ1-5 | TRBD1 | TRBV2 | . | CASSGTGGDQPQHF | TGTGCCAGCAGTGGGACAGGGGGGGATCAGCCCCAGCATTTT
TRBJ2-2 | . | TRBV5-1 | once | CASSNGNRANTGELFF | TGCGCCAGCAGTAACGGGAACAGGGCGAACACCGGGGAGCTGTTTTTT
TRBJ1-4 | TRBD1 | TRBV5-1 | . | CASSFYGQGANEKLFF | TGCGCCAGCAGCTTTTATGGACAGGGGGCTAATGAAAAACTGTTTTTT
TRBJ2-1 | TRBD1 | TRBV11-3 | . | CASSSGGSYNEQFF | TGTGCCAGCAGCTCAGGGGGCTCCTACAATGAGCAGTTCTTC
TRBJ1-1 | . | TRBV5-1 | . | CASSLLGGTEAFF | TGCGCCAGCAGCTTGTTAGGAGGAACTGAAGCTTTCTTT
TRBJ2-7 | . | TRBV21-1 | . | CASSKKTEQYF | TGTGCCAGCAGCAAAAAAACGGAGCAGTACTTC
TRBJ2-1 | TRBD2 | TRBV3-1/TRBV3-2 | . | CASSQRRGGPPWNEQFF | TGTGCCAGCAGCCAACGGCGGGGGGGACCCCCTTGGAATGAGCAGTTCTTC
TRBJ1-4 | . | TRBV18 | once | CASSPEIPATNEKLFF | TGTGCCAGCTCACCGGAGATCCCTGCAACTAATGAAAAACTGTTTTTT
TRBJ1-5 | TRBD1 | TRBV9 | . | CASSSGQGNQPQHF | TGTGCCAGCAGCTCCGGACAGGGGAATCAGCCCCAGCATTTT
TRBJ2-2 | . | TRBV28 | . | CASSRSTAGNGELFF | TGTGCCAGCAGTAGATCTACAGCCGGTAACGGGGAGCTGTTTTTT